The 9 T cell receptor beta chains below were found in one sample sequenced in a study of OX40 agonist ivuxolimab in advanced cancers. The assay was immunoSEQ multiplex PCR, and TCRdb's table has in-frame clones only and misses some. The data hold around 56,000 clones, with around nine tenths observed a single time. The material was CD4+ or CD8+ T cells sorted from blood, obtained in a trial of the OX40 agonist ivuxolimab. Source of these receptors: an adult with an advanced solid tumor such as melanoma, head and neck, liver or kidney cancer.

Written as DNA, the CDR3 is TGCGCCAGCAGCCAACTAGCGAGGGGGCCGAGGAATGAGCAGTTCTTC. Its protein product is CASSQLARGPRNEQFF. The chain links TRBV4-3 to TRBJ2-1, with D tentatively TRBD1 (7 bases). Germline V gene lookup returns CDR1 LGHNA and CDR2 YSLEER. Deletions cut 2 bases from V and 7 bases from J, with 18 bases between. The CDR3 loop spans 16 amino acids.

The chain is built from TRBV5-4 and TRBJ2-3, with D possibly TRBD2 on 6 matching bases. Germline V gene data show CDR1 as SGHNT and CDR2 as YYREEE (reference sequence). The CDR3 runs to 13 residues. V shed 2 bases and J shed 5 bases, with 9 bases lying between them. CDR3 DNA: TGTGCCAGCAGCTTTCTTAGCGGAGATACGCAGTATTTT. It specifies CASSFLSGDTQYF. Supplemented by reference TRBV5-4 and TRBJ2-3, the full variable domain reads ETGVTQSPTHLIKTRGQQVTLRCSSQSGHNTVSWYQQALGQGPQFIFQYYREEENGRGNFPPRFSGLQFPNYSSELNVNALELDDSALYLCASSFLSGDTQYFGPGTRLTVL.

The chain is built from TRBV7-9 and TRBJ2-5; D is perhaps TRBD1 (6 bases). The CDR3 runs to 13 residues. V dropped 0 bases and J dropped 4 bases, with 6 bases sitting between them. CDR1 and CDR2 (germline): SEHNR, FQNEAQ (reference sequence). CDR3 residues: CASSLAGGETQYF. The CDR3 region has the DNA TGTGCCAGCAGCTTAGCAGGGGGAGAGACCCAGTACTTC.

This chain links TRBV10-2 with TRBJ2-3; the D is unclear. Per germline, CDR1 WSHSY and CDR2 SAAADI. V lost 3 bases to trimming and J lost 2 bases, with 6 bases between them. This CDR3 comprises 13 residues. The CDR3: CASSDGDTDTQYF. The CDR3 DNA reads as TGCGCCAGCAGTGATGGGGACACAGATACGCAGTATTTT.

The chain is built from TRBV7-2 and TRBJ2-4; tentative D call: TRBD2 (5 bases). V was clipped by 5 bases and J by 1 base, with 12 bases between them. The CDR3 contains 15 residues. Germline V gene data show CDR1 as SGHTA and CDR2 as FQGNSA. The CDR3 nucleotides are TGTGCCAGCAGCCAGGAGCCGGGGGCCAAAAACATTCAGTACTTC. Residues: CASSQEPGAKNIQYF.

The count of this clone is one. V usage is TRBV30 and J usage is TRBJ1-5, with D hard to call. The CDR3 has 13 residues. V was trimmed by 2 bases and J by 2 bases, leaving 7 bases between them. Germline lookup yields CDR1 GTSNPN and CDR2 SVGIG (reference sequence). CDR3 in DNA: TGTGCCTGGAGTTTTTGGGGCAATCAGCCCCAGCATTTT. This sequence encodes CAWSFWGNQPQHF.

CDR3 bases: TGTGCCAGCGGAGGTGCCTCGGACTATGGCTACACCTTC. Amino acids: CASGGASDYGYTF. The chain uses TRBV6-6 and TRBJ1-2, with D unresolved. The CDR3 is made up of 13 amino acids. Germline CDR1 reads MNHNY; CDR2 reads SVGAGI (reference sequence). V gave up 8 bases and J gave up 3 bases, with 13 bases separating them.

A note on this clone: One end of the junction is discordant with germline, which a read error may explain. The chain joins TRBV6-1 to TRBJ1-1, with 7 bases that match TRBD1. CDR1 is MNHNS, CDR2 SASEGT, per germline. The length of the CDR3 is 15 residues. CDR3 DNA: TGTGCCAGTTGGGAGACAGGGAGGTGGAACGCTGAAGCTTTCTTT. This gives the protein CASWETGRWNAEAFF.

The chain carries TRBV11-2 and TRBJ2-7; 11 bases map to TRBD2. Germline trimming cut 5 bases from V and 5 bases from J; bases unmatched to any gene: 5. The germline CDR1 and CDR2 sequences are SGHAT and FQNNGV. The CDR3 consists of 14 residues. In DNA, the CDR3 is TGTGCCAGCAGCGTAACTAGCGGGAGCCACGAGCAGTACTTC. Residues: CASSVTSGSHEQYF.